This TCR beta chain was sequenced in a study of blood T cell repertoires in COVID-19. About the study: In each case, the material was cDNA or gDNA derived from T cells, B-cell-depleted T cells, or PBMCs.

In the original processing: Estimation of nucleated cell counts relied on the amplification of reference gene primers. The assay was immunoSEQ multiplex PCR, and TCRdb's table has in-frame clones only and misses some. The V and J calls and clone size are taken from that table; D and trimming were inferred from the DNA. Of over 150,000 clones listed, around 84% are singletons. The CDR3 runs to 16 residues. The V gene lost 8 bases and the J gene lost 0 bases, with 17 bases spanning the gap. The germline V gene has CDR1 MNHNY and CDR2 SVGAGI (reference sequence). The chain recombines TRBV6-6 with TRBJ1-3; perhaps TRBD1 as D (6 bases). Sequenced material: peripheral blood. This TCR was recovered from a man aged 55 to 70 with COVID-19, enrolled during active disease. For the CDR3, the DNA is TGTGCCAGCGGCGTCACAGGGCCATCCTCTGGAAACACCATATATTTT. This sequence encodes CASGVTGPSSGNTIYF.